This T cell receptor beta chain was sequenced during a study of blood T cell repertoires in COVID-19. V gave up 5 bases and J gave up 3 bases; unmatched junction bases: 7. Germline CDR1 reads SEHNR; CDR2 reads FQNEAQ (reference sequence). This CDR3 has 15 residues. Profiling relied on immunoSEQ multiplex PCR, and the TCRdb table lists in-frame clones only, not all of them. Here the sample spans around 270,000 clones, around 85% being singletons. The material sequenced was peripheral blood. The sequence came from a human donor with COVID-19, enrolled during active disease. The donor label of this sample is uncertain. J is TRBJ2-1 and V is TRBV7-9; the match to TRBD2 covers 7 bases. This CDR3 is CASSRKAGDYNEQFF. The CDR3 nucleotides read TGTGCCAGCAGCAGGAAGGCGGGAGACTACAATGAGCAGTTCTTC.